The 14 T cell receptor beta chains in this list originate from one sample, sequenced in a study of blood T cell repertoires in COVID-19. Measured with immunoSEQ multiplex PCR; TCRdb has only the in-frame clones, and not every one. The table shows tens of thousands of clones, with around nine tenths occurring only once. Sequenced material: peripheral blood. All receptors come from a human donor in a cohort sampled during active COVID-19. The donor label of this sample is uncertain.

The chain employs TRBV13 and TRBJ2-7, with 7 positions matching TRBD2. The germline CDR1 and CDR2 sequences are PRHDT and FYEKMQ (reference sequence). V dropped 1 base and J dropped 1; count of bases not matched to a gene: 7. The CDR3 length is 16 residues. CDR3 in amino acids: CASSLAAGRDSYEQYF. Here the CDR3 DNA reads TGTGCCAGCAGCTTAGCTGCGGGGAGGGATTCCTACGAGCAGTACTTC.

The rearrangement links TRBV2 to TRBJ2-7; 10 positions agree with TRBD2. Trimming removed 6 bases from V and 2 bases from J; junction bases left unmatched: 4. Germline loops: CDR1 SNHLY, CDR2 FYNNEI. The length of the CDR3 is 14 residues. CDR3 protein: CASRRLAGAYEQYF. For the CDR3, the DNA is TGTGCCAGCAGGCGGCTAGCGGGGGCCTACGAGCAGTACTTC. Full variable domain (rest looked up from reference TRBV2 and TRBJ2-7): EPEVTQTPSHQVTQMGQEVILRCVPISNHLYFYWYRQILGQKVEFLVSFYNNEISEKSEIFDDQFSVERPDGSNFTLKIRSTKLEDSAMYFCASRRLAGAYEQYFGPGTRLTVT.

This rearrangement joins TRBV6-2 or TRBV6-3 to TRBJ1-6, with D possibly TRBD1 on 6 matching bases. The V gene's germline CDR1 is MNHEY and CDR2 SVGEGT. The CDR3 has 14 amino acids. V was clipped by 0 bases and J by 18 bases, with 18 bases between them. CDR3 DNA sequence: TGTGCCAGCAGTTACTCATACCGGGACACCAGGAGCCACTTT. This encodes CASSYSYRDTRSHF.

The V call is TRBV4-1, the J call TRBJ1-1; no clear D gene. V was cut by 0 bases and J by 5 bases, with 13 bases left in between. This CDR3 has 15 amino acids. Germline loops: CDR1 MGHRA, CDR2 YSYEKL. CDR3 in DNA: TGCGCCAGCAGCCAAGACATTCGAGTACGAACTGAAGCTTTCTTT. Its protein product is CASSQDIRVRTEAFF.

The chain carries TRBV27 and TRBJ2-7; 10 bases are shared with TRBD1. The trim removed 8 bases at V and 0 bases at J, leaving 7 bases unmatched. CDR3 length: 15 residues. CDR1 MNHEY and CDR2 SMNVEV come from the germline V gene (reference sequence). In DNA, the CDR3 is TGTGCCAGCGGGTTCTGGACAGGGGGCTCCTACGAGCAGTACTTC. Its protein is CASGFWTGGSYEQYF.

This clone was observed a single time. This chain joins TRBV11-3 and TRBJ2-2; D call uncertain. Germline V gene lookup returns CDR1 SGHNT and CDR2 YENEEA. This CDR3 has 13 amino acids. Trimming cost V 5 bases and J 7 bases, with 11 bases left between them. CDR3 nucleotides: TGTGCCAGCAGCCCCAATGGAGTCGGGGAGCTGTTTTTT. This codes for CASSPNGVGELFF.

The gene calls are TRBV10-3 and TRBJ2-7; 8 nucleotides match TRBD1. From germline, CDR1 is ENHRY and CDR2 SYGVKD. The CDR3 totals 12 residues. The trim removed 10 bases at V and 2 bases at J, leaving 4 bases unmatched. The CDR3 DNA reads TGTGCCACCGGGACAGGAGCCTACGAGCAGTACTTC. This translates into CATGTGAYEQYF.

This clone showed up just once. This chain links TRBV21-1 with TRBJ2-1; the D segment call TRBD2 is taken from the table without a DNA check. TRBV21-1 is a documented pseudogene. This CDR3 region has 16 residues. The DNA of the CDR3 is TGTGCCAGCAGCTCCCGAGGCGGGGTTAGTTACAATGAGCAGTTCTTC. Translating it yields CASSSRGGVSYNEQFF.

The chain couples TRBV7-9 to TRBJ2-1, with D unclear. V dropped 1 base and J dropped 0 bases, with 7 bases sitting between them. The CDR3 extends over 15 amino acids. In germline, CDR1 is SEHNR, CDR2 FQNEAQ (reference sequence). CDR3 loop: CASSLVLPSYNEQFF. CDR3 nucleotides: TGTGCCAGCAGCTTAGTACTCCCCTCCTACAATGAGCAGTTCTTC.

This sequence joins TRBV5-1 and TRBJ2-7, with TRBD1 matching over 8 bases. Germline V lookup: CDR1 SGHRS, CDR2 YFSETQ. The CDR3 consists of 15 residues. The V and J ends lost 4 bases and 0 bases, in that order; junction bases with no gene match: 6. CDR3 DNA sequence: TGCGCCAGCAGCCCCCAGGGGGCCCTCTCCTACGAGCAGTACTTC. Protein sequence: CASSPQGALSYEQYF. Together with reference TRBV5-1 and TRBJ2-7, the CDR3 gives the full variable domain: KAGVTQTPRYLIKTRGQQVTLSCSPISGHRSVSWYQQTPGQGLQFLFEYFSETQRNKGNFPGRFSGRQFSNSRSEMNVSTLELGDSALYLCASSPQGALSYEQYFGPGTRLTVT.

V usage is TRBV27 and J usage is TRBJ2-7; the match to TRBD2 covers 10 bases. V trimming: 6 bases; J trimming: 4 bases; junction bases outside the gene matches: 9. The CDR3 is 15 residues long. CDR1 is MNHEY and CDR2 is SMNVEV in the germline V gene (reference sequence). The CDR3 region has the DNA TGTGCCAGCAGCCAAGCCCTAGCGGGAGTGTACGAGCAGTACTTC. Residues: CASSQALAGVYEQYF.

The chain is built from TRBV3-1 (or the pseudogene TRBV3-2) and TRBJ1-1; D gene uncertain. The CDR3 extends over 16 amino acids. Trimming cost V 5 bases and J 4 bases, with 20 bases left between them. Germline loops: CDR1 LGHDT, CDR2 YNNKEL (reference sequence). The CDR3 reads CASSESGPISSTEAFF. CDR3 DNA: TGTGCCAGCAGCGAGTCTGGTCCCATTTCAAGCACTGAAGCTTTCTTT.

The chain employs TRBV9 and TRBJ2-1; 14 nucleotides align to TRBD2. The CDR3 has 17 amino acids. Germline loops: CDR1 SGDLS, CDR2 YYNGEE. Losses at the gene ends were 3 bases for V and 4 bases for J; bases not matched to a gene: 6. The CDR3 region is CASSAGTSGGGYNEQFF. The CDR3 region has the DNA TGTGCCAGCAGCGCCGGGACTAGCGGGGGAGGATACAATGAGCAGTTCTTC.

V gene TRBV5-4 combines with J gene TRBJ1-5, with D unresolved. Germline CDR1 reads SGHNT; CDR2 reads YYREEE (reference sequence). The CDR3 spans 13 residues. Trimming removed 0 bases from V and 7 bases from J, with 8 bases in between. The DNA for the CDR3 is TGTGCCAGCAGCTTGGACAGTTCGCAGCCCCAGCATTTT. Translation gives CASSLDSSQPQHF. The variable domain in full, with the rest retrieved from reference TRBV5-4 and TRBJ1-5, is ETGVTQSPTHLIKTRGQQVTLRCSSQSGHNTVSWYQQALGQGPQFIFQYYREEENGRGNFPPRFSGLQFPNYSSELNVNALELDDSALYLCASSLDSSQPQHFGDGTRLSIL.